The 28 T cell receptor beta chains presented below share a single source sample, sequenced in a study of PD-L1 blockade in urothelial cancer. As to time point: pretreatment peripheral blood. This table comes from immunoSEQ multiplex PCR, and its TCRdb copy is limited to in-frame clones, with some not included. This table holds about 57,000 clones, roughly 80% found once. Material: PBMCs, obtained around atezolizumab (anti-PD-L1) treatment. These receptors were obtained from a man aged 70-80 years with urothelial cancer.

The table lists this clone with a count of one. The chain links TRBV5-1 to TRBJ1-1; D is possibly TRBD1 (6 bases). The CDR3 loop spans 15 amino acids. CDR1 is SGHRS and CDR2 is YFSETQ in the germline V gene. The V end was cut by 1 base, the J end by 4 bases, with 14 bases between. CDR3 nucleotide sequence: TGCGCCAGCAGCTTGACAGGGCAAAGGGGCACTGAAGCTTTCTTT. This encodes CASSLTGQRGTEAFF. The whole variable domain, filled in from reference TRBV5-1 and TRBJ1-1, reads KAGVTQTPRYLIKTRGQQVTLSCSPISGHRSVSWYQQTPGQGLQFLFEYFSETQRNKGNFPGRFSGRQFSNSRSEMNVSTLELGDSALYLCASSLTGQRGTEAFFGQGTRLTVV.

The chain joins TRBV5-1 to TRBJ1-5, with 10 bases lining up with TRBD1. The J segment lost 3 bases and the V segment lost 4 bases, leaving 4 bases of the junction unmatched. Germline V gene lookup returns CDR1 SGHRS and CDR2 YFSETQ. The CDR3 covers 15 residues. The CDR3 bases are TGCGCCAGCAGCCTGGGACAGGGGAACAATCAGCCCCAGCATTTT. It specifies CASSLGQGNNQPQHF.

In DNA, the CDR3 is TGTGCCAGCAGCCAAGAAAGGGGCCATACTAGCACAGATACGCAGTATTTT. Translation gives CASSQERGHTSTDTQYF. The rearrangement joins TRBV4-2 to TRBJ2-3, with a weak D call TRBD1 (5 bases). The CDR3 has 17 residues. Between the trimmed V and J ends, which lost 0 bases and 0 bases, there was a span of 13 bases. Germline CDR1 LGHNA, CDR2 YNFKEQ.

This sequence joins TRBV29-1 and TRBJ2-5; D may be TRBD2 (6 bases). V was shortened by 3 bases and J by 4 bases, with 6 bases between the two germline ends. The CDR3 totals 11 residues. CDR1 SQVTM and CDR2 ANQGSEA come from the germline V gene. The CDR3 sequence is CSVDGGETQYF. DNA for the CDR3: TGCAGCGTTGACGGGGGAGAGACCCAGTACTTC.

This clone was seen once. This CDR3 is CSVGGGGGAYNEQFF. The CDR3 DNA reads TGCAGCGTTGGAGGCGGCGGGGGGGCCTACAATGAGCAGTTCTTC. The chain joins TRBV29-1 to TRBJ2-1; TRBD2 matches at 9 bases. CDR1 is SQVTM, CDR2 ANQGSEA, per germline. The CDR3 totals 15 residues. Unmatched junction bases numbered 6, after V lost 4 bases and J lost 2 bases.

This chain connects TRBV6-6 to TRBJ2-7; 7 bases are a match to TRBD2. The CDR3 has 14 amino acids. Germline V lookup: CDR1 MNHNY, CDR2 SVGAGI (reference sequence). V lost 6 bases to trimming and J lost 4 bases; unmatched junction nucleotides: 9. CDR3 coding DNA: TGTGCCAGCAGCATCACCGAGGGAGGGTACGAGCAGTACTTC. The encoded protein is CASSITEGGYEQYF.

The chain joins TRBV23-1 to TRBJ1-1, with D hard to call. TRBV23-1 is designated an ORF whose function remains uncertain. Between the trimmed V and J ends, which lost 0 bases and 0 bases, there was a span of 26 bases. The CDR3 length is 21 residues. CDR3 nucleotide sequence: TGCGCCAGCAGTCAATCTCTGCCGGGTCCTGAAAAACGGCGGATGAACACTGAAGCTTTCTTT. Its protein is CASSQSLPGPEKRRMNTEAFF.

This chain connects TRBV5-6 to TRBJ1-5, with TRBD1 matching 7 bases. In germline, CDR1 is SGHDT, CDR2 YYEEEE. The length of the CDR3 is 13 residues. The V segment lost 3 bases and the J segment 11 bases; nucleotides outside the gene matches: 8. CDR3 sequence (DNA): TGTGCCAGCAGCTGGGGACAGTCCGGGACCCAGCATTTT. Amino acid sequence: CASSWGQSGTQHF.

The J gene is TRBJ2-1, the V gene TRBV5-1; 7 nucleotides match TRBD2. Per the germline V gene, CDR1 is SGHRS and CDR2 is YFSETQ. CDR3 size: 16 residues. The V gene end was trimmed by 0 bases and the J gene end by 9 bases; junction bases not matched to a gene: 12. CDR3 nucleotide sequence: TGCGCCAGCAGCTTGGCCAGTGCGGGAGAACGAGGTGAGCAGTTCTTC. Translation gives CASSLASAGERGEQFF.

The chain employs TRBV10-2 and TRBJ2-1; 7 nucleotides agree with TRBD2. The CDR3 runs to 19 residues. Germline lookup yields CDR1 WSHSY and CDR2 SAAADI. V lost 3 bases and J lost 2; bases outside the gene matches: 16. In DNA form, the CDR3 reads TGCGCCAGCAGTGACAGTAGAGGTCAAGCGGGGCCCCCCTACAATGAGCAGTTCTTC. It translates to CASSDSRGQAGPPYNEQFF.

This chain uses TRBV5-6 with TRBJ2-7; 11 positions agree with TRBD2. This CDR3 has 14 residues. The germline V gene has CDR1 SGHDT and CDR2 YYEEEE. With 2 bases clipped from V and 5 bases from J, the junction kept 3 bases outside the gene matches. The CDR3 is CASSLLAGEDEQYF. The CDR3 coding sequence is TGTGCCAGCAGCTTACTAGCGGGAGAAGACGAGCAGTACTTC.

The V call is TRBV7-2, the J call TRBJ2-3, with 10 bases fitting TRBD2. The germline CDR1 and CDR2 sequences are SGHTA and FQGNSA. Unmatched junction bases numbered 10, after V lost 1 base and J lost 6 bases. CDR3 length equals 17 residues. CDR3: CASSLVSSGGGEDTQYF. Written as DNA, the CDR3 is TGTGCCAGCAGCTTAGTATCTAGCGGGGGCGGGGAGGATACGCAGTATTTT.

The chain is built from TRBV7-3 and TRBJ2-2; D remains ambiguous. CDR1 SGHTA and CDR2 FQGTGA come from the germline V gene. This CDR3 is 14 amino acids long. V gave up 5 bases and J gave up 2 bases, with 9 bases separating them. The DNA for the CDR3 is TGTGCCAGCAGCGTGACACCCAACACCGGGGAGCTGTTTTTT. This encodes CASSVTPNTGELFF.

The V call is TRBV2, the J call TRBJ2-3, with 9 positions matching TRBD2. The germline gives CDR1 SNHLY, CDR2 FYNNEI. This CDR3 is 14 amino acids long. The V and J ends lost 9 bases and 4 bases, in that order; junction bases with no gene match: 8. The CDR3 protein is CASRRTSAADTQYF. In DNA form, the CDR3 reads TGTGCCAGTCGACGGACTAGCGCCGCAGATACGCAGTATTTT.

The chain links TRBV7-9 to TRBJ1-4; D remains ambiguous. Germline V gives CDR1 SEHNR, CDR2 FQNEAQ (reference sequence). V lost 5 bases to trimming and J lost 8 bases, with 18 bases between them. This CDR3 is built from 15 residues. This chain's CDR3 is CASSHSQAPGEKLFF. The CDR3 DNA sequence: TGTGCCAGCAGCCATAGCCAGGCTCCGGGAGAAAAACTGTTTTTT.

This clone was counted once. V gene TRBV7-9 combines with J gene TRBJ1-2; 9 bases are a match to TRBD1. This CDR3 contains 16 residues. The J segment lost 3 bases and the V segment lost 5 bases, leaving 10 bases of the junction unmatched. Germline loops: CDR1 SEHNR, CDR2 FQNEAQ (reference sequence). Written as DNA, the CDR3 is TGTGCCAGCAGCCCCTTGAGGGACAGGGAGGACTATGGCTACACCTTC. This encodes CASSPLRDREDYGYTF.

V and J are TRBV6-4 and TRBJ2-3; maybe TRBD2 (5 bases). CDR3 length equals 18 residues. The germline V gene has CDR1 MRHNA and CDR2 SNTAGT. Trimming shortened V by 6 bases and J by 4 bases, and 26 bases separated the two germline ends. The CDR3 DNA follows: TGTGCCAGCAGCCCTACTCTAGGAGTAGCGCCCAGCGCAGATACGCAGTATTTT. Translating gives CASSPTLGVAPSADTQYF.

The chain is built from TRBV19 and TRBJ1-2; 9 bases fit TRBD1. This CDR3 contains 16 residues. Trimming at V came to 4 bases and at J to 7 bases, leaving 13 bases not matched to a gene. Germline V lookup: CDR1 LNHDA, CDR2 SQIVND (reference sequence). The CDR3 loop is CASSTRGQGMLLGYTF. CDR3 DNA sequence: TGTGCCAGTAGTACCCGAGGACAGGGGATGCTGCTTGGCTACACCTTC.

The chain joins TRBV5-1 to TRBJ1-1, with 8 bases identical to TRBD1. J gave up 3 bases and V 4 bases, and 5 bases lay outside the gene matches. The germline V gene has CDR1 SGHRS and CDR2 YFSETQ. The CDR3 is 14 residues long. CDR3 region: CASSPGQGDTEAFF. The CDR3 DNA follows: TGCGCCAGCAGCCCCGGACAGGGAGACACTGAAGCTTTCTTT.

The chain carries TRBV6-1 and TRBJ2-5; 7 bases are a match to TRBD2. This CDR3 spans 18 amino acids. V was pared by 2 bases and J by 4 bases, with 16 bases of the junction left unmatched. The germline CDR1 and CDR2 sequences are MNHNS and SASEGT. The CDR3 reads CASSESIGSRGRGETQYF. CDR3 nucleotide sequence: TGTGCCAGCAGTGAATCAATCGGGTCGCGGGGGAGAGGAGAGACCCAGTACTTC.

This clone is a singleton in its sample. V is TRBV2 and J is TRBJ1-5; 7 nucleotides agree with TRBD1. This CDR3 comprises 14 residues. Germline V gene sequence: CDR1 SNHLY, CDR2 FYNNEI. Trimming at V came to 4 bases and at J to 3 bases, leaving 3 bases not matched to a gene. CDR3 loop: CASSGGQLNQPQHF. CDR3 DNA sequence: TGTGCCAGCAGTGGGGGACAGCTCAATCAGCCCCAGCATTTT.

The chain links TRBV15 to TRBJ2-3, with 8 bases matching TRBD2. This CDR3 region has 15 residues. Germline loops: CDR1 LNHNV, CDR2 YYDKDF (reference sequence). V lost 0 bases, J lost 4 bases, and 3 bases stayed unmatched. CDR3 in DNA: TGTGCCACCAGCAGAGATCGAGCGGGAGCAGATACGCAGTATTTT. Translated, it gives CATSRDRAGADTQYF.

The CDR3 nucleotides are TGTGCCAGCAGAGCAGGTGGCACTGAAGCTTTCTTT. This codes for CASRAGGTEAFF. This sequence joins TRBV7-9 and TRBJ1-1, with no clear D. Trimming removed 6 bases at V and 4 bases at J, with 9 bases between. Looked up from germline, CDR1 is SEHNR and CDR2 is FQNEAQ (reference sequence). The CDR3 is made up of 12 amino acids.

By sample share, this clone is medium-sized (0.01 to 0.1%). CDR3 residues: CASSLGGLAGAYTGELFF. DNA for the CDR3: TGTGCCAGCAGCTTAGGGGGACTAGCGGGGGCCTACACCGGGGAGCTGTTTTTT. The V call is TRBV11-2, the J call TRBJ2-2; 14 nucleotides match TRBD2. There are 18 residues in the CDR3. The trim removed 1 base at V and 3 bases at J, leaving 4 bases unmatched. CDR1 and CDR2 from the germline V gene are SGHAT and FQNNGV.

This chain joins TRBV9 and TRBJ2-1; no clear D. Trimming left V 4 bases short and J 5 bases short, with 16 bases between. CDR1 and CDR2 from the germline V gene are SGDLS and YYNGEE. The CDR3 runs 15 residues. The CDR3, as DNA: TGTGCCAGCAGCACCCAGCCGGAGACCCACAATGAGCAGTTCTTC. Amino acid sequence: CASSTQPETHNEQFF.

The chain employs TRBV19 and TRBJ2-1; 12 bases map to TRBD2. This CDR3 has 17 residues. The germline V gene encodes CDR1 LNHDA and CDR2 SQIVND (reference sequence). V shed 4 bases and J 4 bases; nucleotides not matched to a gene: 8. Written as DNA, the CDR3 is TGTGCCAGTAGTACCCAACTAGCGGGAGGAACTTACAATGAGCAGTTCTTC. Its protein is CASSTQLAGGTYNEQFF.

CDR3 amino acids: CASSARGTGELFF. The CDR3 DNA sequence: TGTGCCAGCAGCGCTAGGGGAACCGGGGAGCTGTTTTTT. The rearrangement joins TRBV9 to TRBJ2-2, with TRBD1 as a possible D gene (5 bases). The V end lost 3 bases, the J end lost 5 bases, and 8 bases lay between the germline ends. The germline gives CDR1 SGDLS, CDR2 YYNGEE. The length of the CDR3 is 13 residues.

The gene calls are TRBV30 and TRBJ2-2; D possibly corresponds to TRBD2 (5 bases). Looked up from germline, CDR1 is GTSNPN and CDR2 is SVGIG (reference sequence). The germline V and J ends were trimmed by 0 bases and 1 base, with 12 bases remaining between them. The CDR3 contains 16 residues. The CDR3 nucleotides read TGTGCCTGGAGTGTGGACCCCCGGGGGAACACCGGGGAGCTGTTTTTT. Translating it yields CAWSVDPRGNTGELFF.